A single sample gave rise to the 11 T cell receptor beta chains below, sequenced in a study of radiation and T cells in renal cell carcinoma. Noted time point: baseline pretreatment blood. The sample's treatment: 15 Gy SBRT to primary tumor, nephrectomy 4 weeks later. The assay was immunoSEQ multiplex PCR, and TCRdb's table has in-frame clones only and misses some. Counted here are some 95,000 clones, 86% occurring once; the ten biggest clones make up almost 8%. The sequencing here drew on blood, taken from a patient whose treatment included radiotherapy and nephrectomy. All receptors derive from a man between 45 and 60 years old with renal cell carcinoma.

The chain has TRBV7-6 and TRBJ1-1; D remains ambiguous. Germline CDR1 reads SGHVS; CDR2 reads FNYEAQ. V dropped 5 bases and J dropped 1 base, with 11 bases sitting between them. This CDR3 is 14 amino acids long. CDR3: CASSPRPGNTEAFF. For the CDR3, the DNA is TGTGCCAGCAGCCCCAGGCCAGGGAACACTGAAGCTTTCTTT.

The V and J genes are TRBV19 and TRBJ1-5; TRBD1 might be the D (5 bases). Germline-derived CDR1 and CDR2 are LNHDA and SQIVND (reference sequence). V lost 0 bases, J lost 3 bases, and 12 bases lay in between. There are 16 residues in the CDR3. The CDR3 DNA reads TGTGCCAGTAGTATAGACCATGGGACCTCCAATCAGCCCCAGCATTTT. Translating gives CASSIDHGTSNQPQHF. The full variable domain, rest sourced from reference TRBV19 and TRBJ1-5, is DGGITQSPKYLFRKEGQNVTLSCEQNLNHDAMYWYRQDPGQGLRLIYYSQIVNDFQKGDIAEGYSVSREKKESFPLTVTSAQKNPTAFYLCASSIDHGTSNQPQHFGDGTRLSIL.

This rearrangement joins TRBV6-1 to TRBJ2-6; perhaps TRBD2 as D (5 bases). Trimming removed 11 bases from V and 1 base from J, with 12 bases in between. CDR1 is MNHNS and CDR2 is SASEGT in the germline V gene. The CDR3 contains 14 residues. CDR3: CASQAGSGANVLTF. CDR3 sequence (DNA): TGTGCCTCCCAGGCGGGTTCTGGGGCCAACGTCCTGACTTTC.

The CDR3 reads CASSQEGPNRNTGELFF. The CDR3 bases are TGCGCCAGCAGCCAGGAAGGACCTAACAGAAACACCGGGGAGCTGTTTTTT. The rearrangement links TRBV4-1 to TRBJ2-2; D uncertain. Germline V lookup: CDR1 MGHRA, CDR2 YSYEKL. Trimming took 3 bases from V and 2 from J, leaving 16 bases between them. The CDR3 spans 17 residues.

The chain joins TRBV5-1 to TRBJ2-7, with a possible D match to TRBD1 (5 bases). The CDR3 spans 15 residues. The V gene's germline CDR1 is SGHRS and CDR2 YFSETQ. The ends were cut back, 3 bases at V and 1 base at J, with 14 bases in the middle. CDR3 loop: CASSWDWGESYEQYF. The CDR3 region has the DNA TGCGCCAGCAGCTGGGATTGGGGCGAATCCTACGAGCAGTACTTC.

V usage is TRBV7-9 and J usage is TRBJ1-1, with 7 bases identical to TRBD1. The germline gives CDR1 SEHNR, CDR2 FQNEAQ (reference sequence). The CDR3 contains 12 residues. V was pared by 8 bases and J by 4 bases, with 4 bases of the junction left unmatched. This CDR3 reads CASPDRVTEAFF. CDR3 bases: TGTGCCAGCCCTGACAGGGTCACTGAAGCTTTCTTT.

Worth noting for this clone: At one of its ends the junction is not consistent with the germline gene, which may arise from a read error. J is TRBJ1-2 and V is TRBV6-5, with TRBD1 as a possible D gene (6 bases). The CDR3 consists of 15 residues. CDR1 and CDR2 from the germline V gene are MNHEY and SVGAGI. CDR3 amino acids: CASSYSTGRRSHYAF. CDR3 coding DNA: TGTGCCAGCAGTTACTCGACAGGACGTCGTTCGCACTACGCCTTC.

The chain joins TRBV11-2 to TRBJ2-3, with D tentatively TRBD1 or TRBD2 (5 bases each). Looked up from germline, CDR1 is SGHAT and CDR2 is FQNNGV. The CDR3 loop spans 18 amino acids. Trimming removed 2 bases from V and 2 bases from J, with 20 bases in between. CDR3 in amino acids: CASSLPNGAPTPTDTQYF. The CDR3 DNA follows: TGTGCCAGCAGCTTACCTAACGGGGCCCCCACCCCCACAGATACGCAGTATTTT.

J is TRBJ1-2 and V is TRBV6-6; D not resolved. This CDR3 is built from 14 residues. Trimming cost V 2 bases and J 4 bases, with 11 bases left between them. Germline V gene data show CDR1 as MNHNY and CDR2 as SVGAGI (reference sequence). The CDR3 bases are TGTGCCAGCAGTTACGACGTTGGAAGCTATGGCTACACCTTC. Protein sequence: CASSYDVGSYGYTF.

The V and J genes are TRBV27 and TRBJ1-1; 8 bases are shared with TRBD1. This CDR3 has 14 residues. CDR1 and CDR2 from the germline V gene are MNHEY and SMNVEV (reference sequence). V shed 2 bases, J shed 3 bases, and the junction held 2 bases outside the gene matches. Written as DNA, the CDR3 is TGTGCCAGCAGTTTACAGGGGGCTTACACTGAAGCTTTCTTT. Amino acid sequence: CASSLQGAYTEAFF.

To note about this clone: Germline is not matched at one junction end, which may reflect a read error. The chain combines TRBV5-1 with TRBJ2-2; unclear D gene. Germline CDR1 reads SGHRS; CDR2 reads YFSETQ. The CDR3 has 13 amino acids. The CDR3 spells CASSLVPTGELFF. CDR3 DNA sequence: TGCGCCAGCAGTTTGGTCCCCACCGGGGAGCTGTTTTTT.